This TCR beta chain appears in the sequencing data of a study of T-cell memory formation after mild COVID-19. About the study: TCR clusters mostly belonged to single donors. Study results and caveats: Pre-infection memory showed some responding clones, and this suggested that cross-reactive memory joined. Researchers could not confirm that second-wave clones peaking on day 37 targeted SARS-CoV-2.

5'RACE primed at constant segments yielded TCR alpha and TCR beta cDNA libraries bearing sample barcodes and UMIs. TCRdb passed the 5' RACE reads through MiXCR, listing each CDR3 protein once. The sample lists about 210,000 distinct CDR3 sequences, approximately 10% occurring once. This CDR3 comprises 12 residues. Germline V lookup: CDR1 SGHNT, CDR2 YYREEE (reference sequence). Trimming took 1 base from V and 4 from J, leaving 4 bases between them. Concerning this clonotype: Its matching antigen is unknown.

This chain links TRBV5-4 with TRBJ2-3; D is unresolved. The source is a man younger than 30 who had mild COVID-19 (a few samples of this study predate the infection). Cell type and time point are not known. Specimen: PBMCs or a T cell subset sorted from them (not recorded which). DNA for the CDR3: TGTGCCAGCAGCTTGTTCGCAGATACGCAGTATTTT. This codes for CASSLFADTQYF.